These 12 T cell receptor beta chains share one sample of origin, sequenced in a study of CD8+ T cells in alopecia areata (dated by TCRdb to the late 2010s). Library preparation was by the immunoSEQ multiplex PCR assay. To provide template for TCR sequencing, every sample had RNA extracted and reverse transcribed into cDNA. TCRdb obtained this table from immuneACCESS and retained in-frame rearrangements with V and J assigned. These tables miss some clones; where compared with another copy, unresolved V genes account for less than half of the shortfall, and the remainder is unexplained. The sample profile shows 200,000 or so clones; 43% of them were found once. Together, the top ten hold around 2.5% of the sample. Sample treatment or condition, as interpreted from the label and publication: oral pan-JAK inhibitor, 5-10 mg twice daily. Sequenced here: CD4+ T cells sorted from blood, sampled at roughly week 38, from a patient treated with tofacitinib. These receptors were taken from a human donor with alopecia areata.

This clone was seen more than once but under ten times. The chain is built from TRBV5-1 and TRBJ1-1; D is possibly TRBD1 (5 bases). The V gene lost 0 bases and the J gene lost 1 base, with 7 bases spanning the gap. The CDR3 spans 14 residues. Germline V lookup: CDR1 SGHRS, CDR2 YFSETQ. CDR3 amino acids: CASSLGQPNTEAFF. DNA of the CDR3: TGCGCCAGCAGCTTGGGACAGCCGAACACTGAAGCTTTCTTT.

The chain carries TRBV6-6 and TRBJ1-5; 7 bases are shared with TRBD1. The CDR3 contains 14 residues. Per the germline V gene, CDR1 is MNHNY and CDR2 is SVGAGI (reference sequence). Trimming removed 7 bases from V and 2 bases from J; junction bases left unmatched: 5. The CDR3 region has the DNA TGTGCCAGCACCGTTGGGACAGGCAATCAGCCCCAGCATTTT. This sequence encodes CASTVGTGNQPQHF.

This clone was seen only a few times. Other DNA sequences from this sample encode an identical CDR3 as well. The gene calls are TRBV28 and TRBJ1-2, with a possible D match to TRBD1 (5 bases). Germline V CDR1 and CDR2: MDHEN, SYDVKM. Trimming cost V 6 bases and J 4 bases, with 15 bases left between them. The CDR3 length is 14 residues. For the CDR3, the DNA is TGTGCCAGCAGCCCCCCCAGGGCCTCCTATGGCTACACCTTC. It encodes CASSPPRASYGYTF.

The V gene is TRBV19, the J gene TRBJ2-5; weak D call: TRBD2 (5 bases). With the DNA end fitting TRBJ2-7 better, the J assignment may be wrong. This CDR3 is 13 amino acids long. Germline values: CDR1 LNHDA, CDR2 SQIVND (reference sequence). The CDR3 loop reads CASSYRQRGEQYF. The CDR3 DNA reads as TGTGCCAGTAGTTACCGACAACGGGGCGAGCAGTACTTC.

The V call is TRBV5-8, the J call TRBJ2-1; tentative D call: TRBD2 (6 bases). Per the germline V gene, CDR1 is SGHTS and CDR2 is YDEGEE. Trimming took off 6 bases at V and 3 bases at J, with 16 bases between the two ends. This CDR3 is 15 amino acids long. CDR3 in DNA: TGTGCCAGCACCCGACGGGGGACCCGCTACAATGAGCAGTTCTTC. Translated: CASTRRGTRYNEQFF.

CDR3 in amino acids: CASSPAGGYEQYF. CDR3 nucleotide sequence: TGTGCCAGCAGCCCCGCGGGGGGGTATGAGCAGTACTTC. The V and J genes are TRBV7-2 and TRBJ2-7, with 9 bases fitting TRBD2. Germline V gene data show CDR1 as SGHTA and CDR2 as FQGNSA. This CDR3 comprises 13 residues. After removal of 5 bases from V and 7 bases from J, the junction contained 6 bases not matched to a gene.

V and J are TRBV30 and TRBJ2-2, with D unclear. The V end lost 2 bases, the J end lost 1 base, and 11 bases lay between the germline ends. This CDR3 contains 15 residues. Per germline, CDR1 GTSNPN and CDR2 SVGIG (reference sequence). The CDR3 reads CAWSFRRMNTGELFF. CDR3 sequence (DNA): TGTGCCTGGAGTTTTCGGCGTATGAACACCGGGGAGCTGTTTTTT.

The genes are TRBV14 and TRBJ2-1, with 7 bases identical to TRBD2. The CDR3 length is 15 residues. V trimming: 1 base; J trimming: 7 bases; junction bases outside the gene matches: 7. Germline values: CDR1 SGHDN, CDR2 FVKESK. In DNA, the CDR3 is TGTGCCAGCAGCCAAGGCTGGGAGGGAAGGAATGAGCAGTTCTTC. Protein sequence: CASSQGWEGRNEQFF.

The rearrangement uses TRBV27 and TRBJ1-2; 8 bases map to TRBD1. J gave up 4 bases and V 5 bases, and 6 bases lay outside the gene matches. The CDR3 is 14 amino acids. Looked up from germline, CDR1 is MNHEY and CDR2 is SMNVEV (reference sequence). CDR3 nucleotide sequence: TGTGCCAGCAGTCCCAGGGGGCACAGCTATGGCTACACCTTC. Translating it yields CASSPRGHSYGYTF.

CDR3 DNA sequence: TGCAGTGTTCGCGGGAACGATGAGCAGTTCTTC. Protein product: CSVRGNDEQFF. The gene calls are TRBV20-1 and TRBJ2-1; D is possibly TRBD2 (6 bases). This CDR3 contains 11 residues. Germline CDR1 reads DFQATT; CDR2 reads SNEGSKA (reference sequence). Trimming removed 7 bases at V and 8 bases at J, with 12 bases between.

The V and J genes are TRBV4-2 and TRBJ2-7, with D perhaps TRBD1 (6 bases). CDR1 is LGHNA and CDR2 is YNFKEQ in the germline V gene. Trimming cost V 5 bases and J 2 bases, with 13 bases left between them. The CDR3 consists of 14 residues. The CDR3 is CASSYVQGPYEQYF. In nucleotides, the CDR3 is TGTGCCAGCAGCTATGTACAGGGCCCCTACGAGCAGTACTTC.

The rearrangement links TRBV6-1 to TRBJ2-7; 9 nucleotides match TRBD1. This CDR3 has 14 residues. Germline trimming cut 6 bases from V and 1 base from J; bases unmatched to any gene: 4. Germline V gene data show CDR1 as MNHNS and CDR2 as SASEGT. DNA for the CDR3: TGTGCCAGCAGAGCCGGGACAGGGTCCTACGAGCAGTACTTC. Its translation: CASRAGTGSYEQYF.